Shown below are 13 T cell receptor beta chains from a single sample sequenced in a study of T cells in localized non-small cell lung cancer. Profiling relied on immunoSEQ multiplex PCR, and the TCRdb table lists in-frame clones only, not all of them. There are roughly 89,000 clones in the sample; just over 90% occur only once, and roughly 3.9% lies in the top ten. The sample consisted of PBMCs, taken before any cancer treatment. The receptors derive from a woman aged 40-75 years with stage II squamous cell lung carcinoma.

The chain employs TRBV5-1 and TRBJ1-1; TRBD1 might be the D (5 bases). This CDR3 has 13 amino acids. Germline V lookup: CDR1 SGHRS, CDR2 YFSETQ. V shed 4 bases and J shed 2 bases, with 9 bases lying between them. Here the CDR3 DNA reads TGCGCCAGCAGCATTGGACATAACACTGAAGCTTTCTTT. It codes for CASSIGHNTEAFF.

This rearrangement joins TRBV5-8 to TRBJ1-4; perhaps TRBD1 as D (6 bases). CDR3 size: 15 residues. Trimming removed 2 bases from V and 5 bases from J, with 13 bases in between. Germline V lookup: CDR1 SGHTS, CDR2 YDEGEE. The CDR3 sequence: CASSFGSRGNEKLFF. The CDR3 DNA follows: TGTGCCAGCAGCTTCGGATCTAGGGGGAATGAAAAACTGTTTTTT.

This clone appeared once. J is TRBJ1-1 and V is TRBV19; 7 bases are a match to TRBD1. The CDR3 contains 15 residues. CDR1 LNHDA and CDR2 SQIVND come from the germline V gene (reference sequence). V dropped 4 bases and J dropped 0; count of bases not matched to a gene: 5. Written as DNA, the CDR3 is TGTGCCAGTAGTACCCGGGGACAGTTGAACACTGAAGCTTTCTTT. This codes for CASSTRGQLNTEAFF.

The CDR3, as DNA: TGTGCCAGCAGCCTGGAGAGAAAAGGGGATGGCTACACCTTC. Translation gives CASSLERKGDGYTF. The chain employs TRBV6-1 and TRBJ1-2, with D possibly being TRBD1 (5 bases). The ends were cut back, 6 bases at V and 6 bases at J, with 17 bases in the middle. Germline V lookup: CDR1 MNHNS, CDR2 SASEGT. The CDR3 loop spans 14 amino acids.

The chain joins TRBV5-1 to TRBJ1-1, with D possibly being TRBD1 (5 bases). The V end lost 4 bases, the J end lost 0 bases, and 13 bases lay between the germline ends. The V gene's germline CDR1 is SGHRS and CDR2 YFSETQ. The CDR3 is 15 amino acids. The DNA for the CDR3 is TGCGCCAGCAGCCCTACGGGGGGAATGAACACTGAAGCTTTCTTT. It codes for CASSPTGGMNTEAFF.

The rearrangement uses TRBV5-1 and TRBJ2-5; 14 nucleotides agree with TRBD2. CDR3 size: 15 residues. Trimming took 4 bases from V and 5 from J; bases not matched to a gene: 4. CDR1 and CDR2 (germline): SGHRS, YFSETQ. CDR3 coding DNA: TGCGCCAGCAGCCGGGGGACTAGCGGGGGTGAGACCCAGTACTTC. This sequence encodes CASSRGTSGGETQYF.

This chain links TRBV6-1 with TRBJ1-2; D unclear. There are 16 residues in the CDR3. The ends were cut back, 0 bases at V and 4 bases at J, with 15 bases in the middle. Germline lookup yields CDR1 MNHNS and CDR2 SASEGT. In DNA, the CDR3 is TGTGCCAGCAGTGAAGCGTTAGGGTCTCGGGTCTATGGCTACACCTTC. It translates to CASSEALGSRVYGYTF.

This chain uses TRBV27 with TRBJ1-5; D remains unclear. The germline V gene encodes CDR1 MNHEY and CDR2 SMNVEV (reference sequence). The V end lost 6 bases, the J end lost 1 base, and 10 bases lay between the germline ends. This CDR3 is 14 amino acids long. The chain's CDR3 is CASSSYGSNQPQHF. CDR3 sequence (DNA): TGTGCCAGCAGCTCCTACGGCAGCAATCAGCCCCAGCATTTT.

V gene TRBV5-1 combines with J gene TRBJ1-1; 9 bases are shared with TRBD1. This CDR3 has 15 residues. Germline CDR1 SGHRS, CDR2 YFSETQ. V lost 7 bases and J lost 2; bases outside the gene matches: 9. In DNA, the CDR3 is TGCGCCAGCGGACCAGGACAGGGGTTAAACACTGAAGCTTTCTTT. It specifies CASGPGQGLNTEAFF. Drawing the rest from reference TRBV5-1 and TRBJ1-1, the complete variable domain is KAGVTQTPRYLIKTRGQQVTLSCSPISGHRSVSWYQQTPGQGLQFLFEYFSETQRNKGNFPGRFSGRQFSNSRSEMNVSTLELGDSALYLCASGPGQGLNTEAFFGQGTRLTVV.

The rearrangement joins TRBV6-5 to TRBJ2-5, with D maybe TRBD1 (5 bases). V lost 6 bases, J lost 5 bases, and 10 bases lay in between. The CDR3 runs 12 residues. Germline CDR1 MNHEY, CDR2 SVGAGI. CDR3 coding DNA: TGTGCCAGCAGGGGGCCCGCGGAGACCCAGTACTTC. Protein sequence: CASRGPAETQYF.

The V gene is TRBV28, the J gene TRBJ1-2; 9 bases agree with TRBD1. CDR3 length: 15 amino acids. Germline values: CDR1 MDHEN, CDR2 SYDVKM. V trimming: 5 bases; J trimming: 4 bases; junction bases outside the gene matches: 8. CDR3 amino acids: CASSGTGTGSYGYTF. The CDR3 coding sequence is TGTGCCAGCAGTGGGACCGGGACAGGGAGCTATGGCTACACCTTC.

The chain carries TRBV29-1 and TRBJ2-6; 8 nucleotides match TRBD1. The V gene's germline CDR1 is SQVTM and CDR2 ANQGSEA. V shed 5 bases, J shed 0 bases, and the junction held 3 bases outside the gene matches. The CDR3 runs to 15 residues. The CDR3 coding sequence is TGCAGCGTTTTGGGACAGGTCTCTGGGGCCAACGTCCTGACTTTC. Protein: CSVLGQVSGANVLTF.

This clone showed up just once. The chain combines TRBV11-1 with TRBJ2-1; D uncertain. Trimming left V 3 bases short and J 7 bases short, with 7 bases between. CDR1 SGHAT and CDR2 FQDESV come from the germline V gene (reference sequence). This CDR3 spans 12 amino acids. The CDR3 bases are TGTGCCAGCAGCTTTCACGGTAATGAGCAGTTCTTC. Its protein product is CASSFHGNEQFF.